This T cell receptor beta chain was captured in a study of T cells in localized non-small cell lung cancer. CDR3 length: 13 residues. CDR1 and CDR2 from the germline V gene are SEHNR and FQNEAQ (reference sequence). After removal of 2 bases from V and 7 bases from J, the junction contained 4 bases not matched to a gene. Sequenced by immunoSEQ multiplex PCR; TCRdb stores in-frame clones only, minus some. The sample lists around 10,000 clones; around 83% were seen once. With respect to this clone: The antigen is unknown.

Study-wide findings and caveats: The greatest T cell clonality was found in uninvolved adjacent lung (higher than in tumor).

This receptor was identified in a male donor at least 60 years old with stage III lung adenocarcinoma. The chain uses TRBV7-9 and TRBJ2-5; 7 nucleotides match TRBD1. This sample comprised peripheral blood, obtained before any cancer treatment. The CDR3: CASSLKGQPTQYF. In DNA form, the CDR3 reads TGTGCCAGCAGCTTAAAGGGACAGCCGACCCAGTACTTC. The variable domain in full, with the rest retrieved from reference TRBV7-9 and TRBJ2-5, is DTGVSQNPRHKITKRGQNVTFRCDPISEHNRLYWYRQTLGQGPEFLTYFQNEAQLEKSRLLSDRFSAERPKGSFSTLEIQRTEQGDSAMYLCASSLKGQPTQYFGPGTRLLVL.